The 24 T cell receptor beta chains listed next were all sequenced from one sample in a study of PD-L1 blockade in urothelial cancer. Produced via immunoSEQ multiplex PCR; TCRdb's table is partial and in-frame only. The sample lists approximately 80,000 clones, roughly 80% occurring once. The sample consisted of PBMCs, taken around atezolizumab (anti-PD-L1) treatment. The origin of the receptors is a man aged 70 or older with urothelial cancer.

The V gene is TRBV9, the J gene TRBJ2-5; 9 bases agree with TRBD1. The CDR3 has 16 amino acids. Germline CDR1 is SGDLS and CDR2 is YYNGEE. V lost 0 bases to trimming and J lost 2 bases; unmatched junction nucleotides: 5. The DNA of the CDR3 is TGTGCCAGCAGCGTAGGCGGGACAGGGCGGCAAGAGACCCAGTACTTC. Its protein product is CASSVGGTGRQETQYF.

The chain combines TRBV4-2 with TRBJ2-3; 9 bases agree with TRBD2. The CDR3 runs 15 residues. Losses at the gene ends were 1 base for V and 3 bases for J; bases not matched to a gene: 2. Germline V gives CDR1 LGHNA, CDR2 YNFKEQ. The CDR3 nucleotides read TGTGCCAGCAGCCAAGGCGCGGGGGGGACAGATACGCAGTATTTT. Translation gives CASSQGAGGTDTQYF.

This CDR3 is CASSQRGTGNVYNEQFF. Here the CDR3 DNA reads TGTGCCAGCAGTCAAAGGGGGACAGGCAACGTCTACAATGAGCAGTTCTTC. This rearrangement joins TRBV27 to TRBJ2-1, with TRBD1 identical over 8 bases. V lost 5 bases to trimming and J lost 3 bases; unmatched junction nucleotides: 12. CDR3 size: 17 residues. The germline CDR1 and CDR2 sequences are MNHEY and SMNVEV (reference sequence).

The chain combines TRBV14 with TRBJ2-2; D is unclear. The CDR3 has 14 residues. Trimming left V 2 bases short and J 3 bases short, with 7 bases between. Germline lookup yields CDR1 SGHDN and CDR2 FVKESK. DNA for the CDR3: TGTGCCAGCAGCCAACTTAGATACACCGGGGAGCTGTTTTTT. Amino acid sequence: CASSQLRYTGELFF.

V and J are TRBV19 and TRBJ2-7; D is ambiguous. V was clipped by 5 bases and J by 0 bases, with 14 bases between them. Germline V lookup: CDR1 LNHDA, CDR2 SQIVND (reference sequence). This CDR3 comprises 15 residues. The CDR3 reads CASSQALEASYEQYF. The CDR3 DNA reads TGTGCCAGTAGTCAAGCCTTAGAGGCCTCCTACGAGCAGTACTTC.

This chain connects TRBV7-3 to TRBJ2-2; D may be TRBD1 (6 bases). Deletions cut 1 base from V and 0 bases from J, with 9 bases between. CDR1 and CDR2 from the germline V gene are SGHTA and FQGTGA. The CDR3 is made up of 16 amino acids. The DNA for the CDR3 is TGTGCCAGCAGCTTAATTGGGGGCGCGAACACCGGGGAGCTGTTTTTT. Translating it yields CASSLIGGANTGELFF.

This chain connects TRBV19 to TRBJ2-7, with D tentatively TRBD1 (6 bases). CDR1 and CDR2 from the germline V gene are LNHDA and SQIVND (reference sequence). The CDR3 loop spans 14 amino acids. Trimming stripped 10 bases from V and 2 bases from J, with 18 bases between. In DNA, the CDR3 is TGTGCCACTAGGCCGGGACACCCAACCTACGAGCAGTACTTC. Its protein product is CATRPGHPTYEQYF. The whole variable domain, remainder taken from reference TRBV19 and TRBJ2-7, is DGGITQSPKYLFRKEGQNVTLSCEQNLNHDAMYWYRQDPGQGLRLIYYSQIVNDFQKGDIAEGYSVSREKKESFPLTVTSAQKNPTAFYLCATRPGHPTYEQYFGPGTRLTVT.

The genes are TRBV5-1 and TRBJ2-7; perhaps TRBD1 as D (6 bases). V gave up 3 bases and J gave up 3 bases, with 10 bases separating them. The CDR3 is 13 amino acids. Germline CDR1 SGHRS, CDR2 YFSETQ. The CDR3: CASSSTGNYEQYF. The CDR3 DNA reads TGCGCCAGCAGCTCGACAGGAAACTACGAGCAGTACTTC.

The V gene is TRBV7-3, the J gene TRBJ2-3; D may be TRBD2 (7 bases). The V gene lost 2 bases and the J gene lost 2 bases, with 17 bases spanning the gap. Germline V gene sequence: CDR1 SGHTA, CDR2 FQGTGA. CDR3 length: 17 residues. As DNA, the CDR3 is TGTGCCAGCAGCTTAGTAGGGGGGGGACTTATCACAGATACGCAGTATTTT. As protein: CASSLVGGGLITDTQYF.

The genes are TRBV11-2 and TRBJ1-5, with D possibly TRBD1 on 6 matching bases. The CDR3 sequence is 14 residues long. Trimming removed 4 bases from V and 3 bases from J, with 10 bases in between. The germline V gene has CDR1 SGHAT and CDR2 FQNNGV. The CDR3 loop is CASSSTGNNQPQHF. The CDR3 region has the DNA TGTGCCAGCAGCTCGACAGGCAACAATCAGCCCCAGCATTTT.

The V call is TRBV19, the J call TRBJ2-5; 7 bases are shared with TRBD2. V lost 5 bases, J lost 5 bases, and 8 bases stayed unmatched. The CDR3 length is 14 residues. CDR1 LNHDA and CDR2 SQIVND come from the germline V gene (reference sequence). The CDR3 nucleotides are TGTGCCAGTAGTGGGGCGGGAGTTGGGGAGACCCAGTACTTC. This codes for CASSGAGVGETQYF.

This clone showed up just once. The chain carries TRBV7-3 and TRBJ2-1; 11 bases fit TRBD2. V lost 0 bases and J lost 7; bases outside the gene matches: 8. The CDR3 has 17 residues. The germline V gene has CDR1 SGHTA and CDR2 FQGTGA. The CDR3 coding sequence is TGTGCCAGCAGCTTAACGGTCGGTAGCGGGAGGGGTAATGAGCAGTTCTTC. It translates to CASSLTVGSGRGNEQFF.

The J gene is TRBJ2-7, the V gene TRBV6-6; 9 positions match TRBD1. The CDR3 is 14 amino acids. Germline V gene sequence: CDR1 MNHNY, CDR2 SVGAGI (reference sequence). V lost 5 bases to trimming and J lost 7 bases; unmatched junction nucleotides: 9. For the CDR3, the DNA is TGTGCCAGCAGTAGTCCCGGGACAGGGATGGAGCAGTACTTC. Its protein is CASSSPGTGMEQYF.

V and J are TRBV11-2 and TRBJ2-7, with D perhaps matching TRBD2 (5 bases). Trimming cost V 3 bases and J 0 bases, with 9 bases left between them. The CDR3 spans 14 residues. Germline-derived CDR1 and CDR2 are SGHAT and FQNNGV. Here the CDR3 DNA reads TGTGCCAGCAGCTTGGCCGGGATCTCCTACGAGCAGTACTTC. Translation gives CASSLAGISYEQYF.

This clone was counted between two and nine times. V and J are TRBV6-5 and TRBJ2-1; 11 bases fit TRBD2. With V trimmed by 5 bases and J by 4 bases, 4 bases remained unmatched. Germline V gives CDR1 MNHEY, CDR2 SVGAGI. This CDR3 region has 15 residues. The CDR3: CASSPTSGVYNEQFF. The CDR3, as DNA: TGTGCCAGCAGTCCGACTAGCGGGGTATACAATGAGCAGTTCTTC.

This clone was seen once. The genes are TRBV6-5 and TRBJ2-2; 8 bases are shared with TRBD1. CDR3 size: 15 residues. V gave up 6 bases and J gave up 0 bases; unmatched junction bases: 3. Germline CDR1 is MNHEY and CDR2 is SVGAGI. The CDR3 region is CASRRTGTNTGELFF. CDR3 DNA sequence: TGTGCCAGCAGGAGGACAGGGACGAACACCGGGGAGCTGTTTTTT.

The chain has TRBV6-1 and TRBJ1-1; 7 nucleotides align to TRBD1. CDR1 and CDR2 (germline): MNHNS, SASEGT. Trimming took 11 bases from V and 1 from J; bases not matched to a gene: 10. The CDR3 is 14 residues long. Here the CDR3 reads CAAYIGTENTEAFF. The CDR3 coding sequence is TGTGCCGCCTATATCGGGACAGAGAACACTGAAGCTTTCTTT.

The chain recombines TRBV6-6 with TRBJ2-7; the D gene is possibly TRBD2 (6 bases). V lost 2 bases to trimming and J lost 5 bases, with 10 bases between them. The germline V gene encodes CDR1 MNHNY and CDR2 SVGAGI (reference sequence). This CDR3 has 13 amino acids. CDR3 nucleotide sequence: TGTGCCAGCAGTTACAGGGGAGGCGACGAGCAGTACTTC. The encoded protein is CASSYRGGDEQYF.

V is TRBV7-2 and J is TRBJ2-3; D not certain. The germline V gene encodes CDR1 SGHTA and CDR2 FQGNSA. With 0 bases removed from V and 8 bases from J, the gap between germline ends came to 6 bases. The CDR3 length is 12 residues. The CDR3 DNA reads TGTGCCAGCAGCTTAGCCACTCTTACGCAGTATTTT. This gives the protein CASSLATLTQYF.

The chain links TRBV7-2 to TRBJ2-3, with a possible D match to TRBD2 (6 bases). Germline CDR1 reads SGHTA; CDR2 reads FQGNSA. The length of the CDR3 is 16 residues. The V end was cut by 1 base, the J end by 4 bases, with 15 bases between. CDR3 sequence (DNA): TGTGCCAGCAGCTTAGATTCCGTTGGGGGGTCAGATACGCAGTATTTT. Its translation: CASSLDSVGGSDTQYF.

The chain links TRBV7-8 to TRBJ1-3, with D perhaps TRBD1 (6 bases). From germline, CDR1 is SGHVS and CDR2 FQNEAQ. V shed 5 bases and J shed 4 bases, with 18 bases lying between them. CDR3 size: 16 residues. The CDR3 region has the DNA TGTGCCAGCAGCCTCAGCACAGGGCCACGAGGAAACACCATATATTTT. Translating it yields CASSLSTGPRGNTIYF.

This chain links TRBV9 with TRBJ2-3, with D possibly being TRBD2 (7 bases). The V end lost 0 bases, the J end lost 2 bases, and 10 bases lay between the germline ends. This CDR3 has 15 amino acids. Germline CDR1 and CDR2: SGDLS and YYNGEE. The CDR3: CASSVGGGPTDTQYF. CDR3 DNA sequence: TGTGCCAGCAGCGTAGGGGGGGGCCCCACAGATACGCAGTATTTT.

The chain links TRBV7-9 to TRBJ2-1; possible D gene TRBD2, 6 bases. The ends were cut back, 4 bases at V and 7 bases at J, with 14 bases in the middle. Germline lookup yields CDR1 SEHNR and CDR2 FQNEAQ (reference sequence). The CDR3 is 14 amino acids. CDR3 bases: TGTGCCAGCAGCTCCCGGGGTGCGGGGAATGAGCAGTTCTTC. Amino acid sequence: CASSSRGAGNEQFF.

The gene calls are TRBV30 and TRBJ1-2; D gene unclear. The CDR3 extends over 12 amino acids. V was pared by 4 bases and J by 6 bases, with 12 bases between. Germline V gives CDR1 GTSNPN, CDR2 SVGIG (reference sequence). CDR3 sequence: CAWKDLGDGYTF. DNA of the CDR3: TGTGCCTGGAAGGACCTCGGGGATGGCTACACCTTC.